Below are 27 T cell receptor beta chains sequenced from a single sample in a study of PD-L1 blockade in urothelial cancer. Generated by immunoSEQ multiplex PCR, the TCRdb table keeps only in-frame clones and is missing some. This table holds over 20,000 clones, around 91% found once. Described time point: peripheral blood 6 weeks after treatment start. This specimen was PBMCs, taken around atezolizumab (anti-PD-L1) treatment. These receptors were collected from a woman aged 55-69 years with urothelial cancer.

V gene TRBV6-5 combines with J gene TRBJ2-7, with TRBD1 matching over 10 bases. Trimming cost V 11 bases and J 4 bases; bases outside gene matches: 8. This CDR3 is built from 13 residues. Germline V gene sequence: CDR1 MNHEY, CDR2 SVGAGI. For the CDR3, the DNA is TGTGCCTGCTGGGACAGGGGTCGGTACGAGCAGTACTTC. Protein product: CACWDRGRYEQYF.

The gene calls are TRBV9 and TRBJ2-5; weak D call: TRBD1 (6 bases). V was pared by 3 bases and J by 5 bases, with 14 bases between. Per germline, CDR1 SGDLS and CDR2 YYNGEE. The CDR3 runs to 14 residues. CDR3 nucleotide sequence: TGTGCCAGCAGCGGGGCAGGGGCGTGGGAGACCCAGTACTTC. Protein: CASSGAGAWETQYF.

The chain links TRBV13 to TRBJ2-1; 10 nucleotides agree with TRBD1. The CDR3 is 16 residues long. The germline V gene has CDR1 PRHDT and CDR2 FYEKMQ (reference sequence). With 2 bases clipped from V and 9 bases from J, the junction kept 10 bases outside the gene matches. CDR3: CASSLSAVTGGGEQFF. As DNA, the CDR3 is TGTGCCAGCAGCTTATCAGCCGTGACAGGGGGCGGTGAGCAGTTCTTC.

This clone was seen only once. The CDR3 coding sequence is TGTGCCAGCTCGGCCGAGGGACTGCTCGTCGCAGATACGCAGTATTTT. This codes for CASSAEGLLVADTQYF. The chain links TRBV18 to TRBJ2-3; perhaps TRBD2 as D (6 bases). V shed 6 bases and J shed 4 bases, with 20 bases lying between them. CDR3 length equals 16 residues. Germline CDR1 and CDR2: KGHSH and LQKENI.

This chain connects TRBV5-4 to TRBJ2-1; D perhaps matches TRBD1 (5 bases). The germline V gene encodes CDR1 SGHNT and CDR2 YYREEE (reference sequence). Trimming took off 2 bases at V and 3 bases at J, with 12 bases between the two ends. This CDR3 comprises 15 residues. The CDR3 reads CASSFRQGGYNEQFF. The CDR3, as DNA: TGTGCCAGCAGCTTTCGTCAGGGCGGCTACAATGAGCAGTTCTTC.

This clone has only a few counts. In DNA, the CDR3 is TGTGCCAGCAGCAGTGGGGTCAGGGGATCCGAGCAGTACTTC. It specifies CASSSGVRGSEQYF. The rearrangement links TRBV11-2 to TRBJ2-7; maybe TRBD1 (6 bases). Germline V gene data show CDR1 as SGHAT and CDR2 as FQNNGV. Trimming pared 5 bases from V and 6 bases from J, leaving 17 bases between. This CDR3 spans 14 amino acids.

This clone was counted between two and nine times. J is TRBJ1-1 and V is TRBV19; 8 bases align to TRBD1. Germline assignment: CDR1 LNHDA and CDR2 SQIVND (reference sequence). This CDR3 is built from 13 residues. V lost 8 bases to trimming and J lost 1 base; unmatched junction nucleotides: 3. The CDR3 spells CASGGTGNTEAFF. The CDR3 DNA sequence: TGTGCCAGTGGAGGGACAGGGAACACTGAAGCTTTCTTT. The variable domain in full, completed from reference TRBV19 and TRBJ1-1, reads DGGITQSPKYLFRKEGQNVTLSCEQNLNHDAMYWYRQDPGQGLRLIYYSQIVNDFQKGDIAEGYSVSREKKESFPLTVTSAQKNPTAFYLCASGGTGNTEAFFGQGTRLTVV.

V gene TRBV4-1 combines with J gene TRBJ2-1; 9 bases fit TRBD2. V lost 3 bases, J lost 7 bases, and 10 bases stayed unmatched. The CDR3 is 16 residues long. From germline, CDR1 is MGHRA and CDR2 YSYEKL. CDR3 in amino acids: CASSHGSGGSGNEQFF. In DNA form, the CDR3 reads TGCGCCAGCAGCCACGGGAGCGGGGGGTCGGGGAATGAGCAGTTCTTC.

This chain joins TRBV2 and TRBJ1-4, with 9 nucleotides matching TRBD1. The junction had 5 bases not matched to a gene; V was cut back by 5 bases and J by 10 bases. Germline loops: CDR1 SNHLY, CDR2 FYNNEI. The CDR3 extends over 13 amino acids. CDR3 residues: CASSPGTGRKLFF. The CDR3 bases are TGTGCCAGCAGTCCCGGGACAGGGAGAAAACTGTTTTTT. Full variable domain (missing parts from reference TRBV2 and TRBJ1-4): EPEVTQTPSHQVTQMGQEVILRCVPISNHLYFYWYRQILGQKVEFLVSFYNNEISEKSEIFDDQFSVERPDGSNFTLKIRSTKLEDSAMYFCASSPGTGRKLFFGSGTQLSVL.

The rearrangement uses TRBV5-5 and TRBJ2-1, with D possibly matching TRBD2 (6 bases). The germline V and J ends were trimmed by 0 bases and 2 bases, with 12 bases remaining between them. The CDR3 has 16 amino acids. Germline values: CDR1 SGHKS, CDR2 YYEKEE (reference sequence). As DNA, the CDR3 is TGTGCCAGCAGCTTGGCCTTCGGGGGAACCTACAATGAGCAGTTCTTC. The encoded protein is CASSLAFGGTYNEQFF.

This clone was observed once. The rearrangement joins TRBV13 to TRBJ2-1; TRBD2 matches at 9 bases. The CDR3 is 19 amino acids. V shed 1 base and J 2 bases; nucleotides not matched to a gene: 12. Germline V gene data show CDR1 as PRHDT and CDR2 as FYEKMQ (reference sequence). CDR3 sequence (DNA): TGTGCCAGCAGCTTAGTGTTTTCGGCTAGCGGGAATACCTACAATGAGCAGTTCTTC. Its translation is CASSLVFSASGNTYNEQFF.

CDR3 in DNA: TGTGCCACGGGCGGGGGGGGGACACCCCTCCACTTT. This sequence encodes CATGGGGTPLHF. This chain connects TRBV5-4 to TRBJ1-6, with D perhaps matching TRBD1 (5 bases). Germline V CDR1 and CDR2: SGHNT, YYREEE (reference sequence). This CDR3 has 12 residues. V lost 9 bases and J 11 bases, leaving 15 bases between the germline ends.

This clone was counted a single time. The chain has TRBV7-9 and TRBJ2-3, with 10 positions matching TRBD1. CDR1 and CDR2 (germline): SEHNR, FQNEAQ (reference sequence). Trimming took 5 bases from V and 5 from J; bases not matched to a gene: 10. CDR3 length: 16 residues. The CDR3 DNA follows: TGTGCCAGCAGCCTATTGCGGGACAGGGGTGAAGATACGCAGTATTTT. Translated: CASSLLRDRGEDTQYF. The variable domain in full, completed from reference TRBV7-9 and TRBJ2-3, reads DTGVSQNPRHKITKRGQNVTFRCDPISEHNRLYWYRQTLGQGPEFLTYFQNEAQLEKSRLLSDRFSAERPKGSFSTLEIQRTEQGDSAMYLCASSLLRDRGEDTQYFGPGTRLTVL.

CDR3 loop: CASSLQGANSPLHF. CDR3 in DNA: TGTGCCAGCAGCTTACAGGGGGCCAATTCACCCCTCCACTTT. The chain has TRBV7-9 and TRBJ1-6; 8 bases agree with TRBD1. The CDR3 totals 14 residues. CDR1 is SEHNR and CDR2 is FQNEAQ in the germline V gene (reference sequence). With V trimmed by 2 bases and J by 7 bases, 1 base remained unmatched. The complete variable domain, with remaining parts taken from reference TRBV7-9 and TRBJ1-6, reads DTGVSQNPRHKITKRGQNVTFRCDPISEHNRLYWYRQTLGQGPEFLTYFQNEAQLEKSRLLSDRFSAERPKGSFSTLEIQRTEQGDSAMYLCASSLQGANSPLHFGNGTRLTVT.

The CDR3 reads CARSLPGHPGRGYTF. Here the CDR3 DNA reads TGTGCCAGGAGTCTACCGGGACACCCTGGACGTGGCTACACCTTC. The chain recombines TRBV27 with TRBJ1-2; possibly TRBD1 for D (6 bases). The V end lost 9 bases, the J end lost 7 bases, and 24 bases lay between the germline ends. CDR1 and CDR2 from the germline V gene are MNHEY and SMNVEV (reference sequence). The CDR3 consists of 15 residues.

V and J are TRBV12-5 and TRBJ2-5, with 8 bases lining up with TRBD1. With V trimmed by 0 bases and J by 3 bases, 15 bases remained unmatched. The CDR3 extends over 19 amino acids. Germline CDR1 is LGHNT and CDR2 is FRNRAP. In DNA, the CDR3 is TGTGCTAGTGGTTTGGTACTTTCAGGGGGCTTTGGAGGAAAAGAGACCCAGTACTTC. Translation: CASGLVLSGGFGGKETQYF.

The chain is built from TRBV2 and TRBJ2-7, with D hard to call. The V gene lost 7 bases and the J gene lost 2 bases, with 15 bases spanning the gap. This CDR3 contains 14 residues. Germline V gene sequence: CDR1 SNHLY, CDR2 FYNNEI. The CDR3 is CASKETEITYEQYF. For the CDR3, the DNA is TGTGCCAGCAAAGAGACGGAGATTACCTACGAGCAGTACTTC.

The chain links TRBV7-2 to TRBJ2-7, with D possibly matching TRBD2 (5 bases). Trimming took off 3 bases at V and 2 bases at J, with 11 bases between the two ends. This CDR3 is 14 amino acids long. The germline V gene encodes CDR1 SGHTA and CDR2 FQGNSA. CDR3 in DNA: TGTGCCAGCAGCTTGGGGAGCATTACCTACGAGCAGTACTTC. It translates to CASSLGSITYEQYF.

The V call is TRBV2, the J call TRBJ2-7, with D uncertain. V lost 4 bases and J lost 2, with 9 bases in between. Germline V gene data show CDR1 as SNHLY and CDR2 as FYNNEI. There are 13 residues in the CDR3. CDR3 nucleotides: TGTGCCAGCAGTGCCTGGCAGACCTACGAGCAGTACTTC. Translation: CASSAWQTYEQYF.

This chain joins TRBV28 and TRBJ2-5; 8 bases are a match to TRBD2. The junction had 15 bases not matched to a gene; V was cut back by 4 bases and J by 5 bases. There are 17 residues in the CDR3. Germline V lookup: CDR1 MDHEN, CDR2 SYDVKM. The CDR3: CASSSPGGAGYGETQYF. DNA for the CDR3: TGTGCCAGCAGTTCCCCGGGGGGGGCAGGGTACGGGGAGACCCAGTACTTC.

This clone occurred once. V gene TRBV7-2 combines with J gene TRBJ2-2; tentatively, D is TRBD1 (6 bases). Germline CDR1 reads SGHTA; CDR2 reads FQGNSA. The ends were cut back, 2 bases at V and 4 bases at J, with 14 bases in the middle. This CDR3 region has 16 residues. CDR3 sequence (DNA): TGTGCCAGCAGCTTAATCCCCGGACAGATCACCGGGGAGCTGTTTTTT. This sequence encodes CASSLIPGQITGELFF.

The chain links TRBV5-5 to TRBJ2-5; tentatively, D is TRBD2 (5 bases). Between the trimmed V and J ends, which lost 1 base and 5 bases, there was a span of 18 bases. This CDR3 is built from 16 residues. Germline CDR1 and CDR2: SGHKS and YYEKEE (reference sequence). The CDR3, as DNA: TGTGCCAGCAGCTTGAGCGTCGGGGTAATTGGGGAGACCCAGTACTTC. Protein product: CASSLSVGVIGETQYF. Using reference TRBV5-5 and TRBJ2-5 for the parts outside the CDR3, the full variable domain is DAGVTQSPTHLIKTRGQQVTLRCSPISGHKSVSWYQQVLGQGPQFIFQYYEKEERGRGNFPDRFSARQFPNYSSELNVNALLLGDSALYLCASSLSVGVIGETQYFGPGTRLLVL.

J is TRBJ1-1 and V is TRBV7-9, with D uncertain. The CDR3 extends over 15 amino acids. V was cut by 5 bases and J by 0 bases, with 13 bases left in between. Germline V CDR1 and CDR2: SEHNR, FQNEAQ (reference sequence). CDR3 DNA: TGTGCCAGCAGCCCGATGGGAGGATTGAACACTGAAGCTTTCTTT. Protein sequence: CASSPMGGLNTEAFF.

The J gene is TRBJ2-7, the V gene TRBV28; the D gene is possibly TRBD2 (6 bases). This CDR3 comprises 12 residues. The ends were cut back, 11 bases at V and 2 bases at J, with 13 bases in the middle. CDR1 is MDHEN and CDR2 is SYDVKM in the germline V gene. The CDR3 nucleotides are TGTGCCTCCCGGAGGGCGACCTACGAGCAGTACTTC. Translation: CASRRATYEQYF.

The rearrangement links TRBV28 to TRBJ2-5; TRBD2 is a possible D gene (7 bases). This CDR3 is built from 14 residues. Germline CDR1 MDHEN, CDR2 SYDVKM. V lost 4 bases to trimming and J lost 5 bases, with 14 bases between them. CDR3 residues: CASSSSGGGETQYF. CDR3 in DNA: TGTGCCAGCAGTTCTAGCGGAGGGGGGGAGACCCAGTACTTC.

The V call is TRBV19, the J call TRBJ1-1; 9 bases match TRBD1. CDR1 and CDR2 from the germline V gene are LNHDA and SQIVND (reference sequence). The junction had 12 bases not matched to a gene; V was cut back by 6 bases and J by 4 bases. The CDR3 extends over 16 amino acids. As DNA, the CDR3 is TGTGCCAGTAGGGGCCCGGGGACAGGGTGGGCCACTGAAGCTTTCTTT. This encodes CASRGPGTGWATEAFF.

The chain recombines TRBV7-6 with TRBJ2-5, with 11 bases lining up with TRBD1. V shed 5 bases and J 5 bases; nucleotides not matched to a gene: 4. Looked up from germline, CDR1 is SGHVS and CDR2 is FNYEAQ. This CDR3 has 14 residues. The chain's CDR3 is CASSRTGGRETQYF. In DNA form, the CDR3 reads TGTGCCAGCAGCCGGACAGGGGGCAGGGAGACCCAGTACTTC.